Below, 9 T cell receptor beta chains from the same sample are listed, as sequenced in a study of identifying expanded T cells in peripheral blood (dated by TCRdb to the late 2010s). The library was produced with the immunoSEQ multiplex PCR assay. Not all clones reach the TCRdb copy of this immuneACCESS table, which keeps in-frame sequences only. Checked studies attribute under half of the gap to unresolved V genes and leave the rest unexplained. This sample comprises 110,000 or so clones, around 89% of them detected only once. 7.5% to 9.5% of the sample belongs to the ten largest clones. Sequenced material: blood. The receptors shown here come from a person aged 18-70 years in good health.

V is TRBV10-1 and J is TRBJ2-5; D call uncertain. CDR1 is WNHNN, CDR2 SYGVQD, per germline (reference sequence). V shed 3 bases and J shed 3 bases, with 8 bases lying between them. The CDR3 length is 13 residues. The CDR3 is CASSETLEETQYF. The DNA for the CDR3 is TGCGCCAGCAGTGAAACTCTAGAAGAGACCCAGTACTTC.

The chain combines TRBV15 with TRBJ2-7; 11 nucleotides match TRBD2. V lost 3 bases and J lost 7; bases outside the gene matches: 8. Germline V gene data show CDR1 as LNHNV and CDR2 as YYDKDF (reference sequence). The CDR3 is made up of 15 amino acids. CDR3 residues: CATSSLAGGVSEQYF. CDR3 nucleotide sequence: TGTGCCACCAGCAGTCTAGCGGGGGGAGTTAGTGAGCAGTACTTC.

The chain carries TRBV28 and TRBJ2-7; D may be TRBD1 (7 bases). Between the trimmed V and J ends, which lost 7 bases and 1 base, there was a span of 23 bases. The CDR3 is 17 residues long. Germline V gene lookup returns CDR1 MDHEN and CDR2 SYDVKM. The CDR3 is CASTEGTQPGGSYEQYF. CDR3 bases: TGTGCCAGCACCGAAGGAACCCAACCAGGGGGGTCCTACGAGCAGTACTTC.

This clone came up a few times. The genes are TRBV7-9 and TRBJ1-2; D uncertain. Trimming pared 1 base from V and 2 bases from J, leaving 8 bases between. Per germline, CDR1 SEHNR and CDR2 FQNEAQ (reference sequence). The CDR3 extends over 14 amino acids. CDR3 sequence: CASSLGAHNYGYTF. Written as DNA, the CDR3 is TGTGCCAGCAGCTTAGGTGCTCACAACTATGGCTACACCTTC.

This chain connects TRBV18 to TRBJ2-1; D gene ambiguous. With 2 bases removed from V and 8 bases from J, the gap between germline ends came to 7 bases. There are 12 residues in the CDR3. Per the germline V gene, CDR1 is KGHSH and CDR2 is LQKENI. The CDR3 region has the DNA TGTGCCAGCTCACCAAGTGGGGATGAGCAGTTCTTC. It specifies CASSPSGDEQFF. Full variable domain (remainder filled in from reference TRBV18 and TRBJ2-1): NAGVMQNPRHLVRRRGQEARLRCSPMKGHSHVYWYRQLPEEGLKFMVYLQKENIIDESGMPKERFSAEFPKEGPSILRIQQVVRGDSAAYFCASSPSGDEQFFGPGTRLTVL.

The V and J genes are TRBV18 and TRBJ2-7; no definite D call. V was trimmed by 3 bases and J by 6 bases, leaving 12 bases between them. CDR3 length: 13 residues. Germline V lookup: CDR1 KGHSH, CDR2 LQKENI. In DNA form, the CDR3 reads TGTGCCAGCTCACCCCCAACCCTGGGCGAGCAGTACTTC. Its translation is CASSPPTLGEQYF.

This sequence joins TRBV5-6 and TRBJ1-1; weak D call: TRBD1 (5 bases). V lost 3 bases to trimming and J lost 7 bases, with 19 bases between them. The CDR3 runs to 15 residues. Germline CDR1 and CDR2: SGHDT and YYEEEE. The CDR3 loop reads CASSYVEIRGLEAFF. The DNA of the CDR3 is TGTGCCAGCAGCTATGTCGAAATAAGGGGCCTTGAAGCTTTCTTT.

The V gene is TRBV7-3, the J gene TRBJ1-6, with D possibly being TRBD1 (6 bases). The germline V and J ends were trimmed by 2 bases and 9 bases, with 17 bases remaining between them. CDR1 is SGHTA, CDR2 FQGTGA, per germline. The CDR3 consists of 16 residues. The chain's CDR3 is CASSLLNRDLVSPLHF. Written as DNA, the CDR3 is TGTGCCAGCAGCTTATTGAACAGGGATTTAGTTTCACCCCTCCACTTT.

CDR3 region: CAWRPGQGRTEAFF. CDR3 sequence (DNA): TGTGCCTGGAGGCCCGGACAGGGTCGAACTGAAGCTTTCTTT. The chain is built from TRBV30 and TRBJ1-1, with TRBD1 matching over 8 bases. The CDR3 totals 14 residues. Trimming took 3 bases from V and 5 from J; bases not matched to a gene: 8. Germline CDR1 reads GTSNPN; CDR2 reads SVGIG (reference sequence).